Listed below are T cell receptor beta chains from one sample, sequenced in a study of blood T cell repertoires in COVID-19. The repertoire was sequenced with immunoSEQ multiplex PCR; TCRdb's copy has only in-frame clones and lacks some. The data hold 150,000 to 180,000 clones, with 88% observed a single time. Specimen: peripheral blood. These receptors came from a woman between 65 and 79 years old with acute or convalescent COVID-19. The CDR3 runs from the conserved cysteine through the conserved F or W. A D gene is named only where the DNA matches it firmly. Not all rows give a size; the values are once, few, many and, for expanded clones, a class.

clone size,V gene,J gene,D gene,CDR3 DNA,CDR3 protein
.,TRBV30,TRBJ2-3,TRBD2,TGTGCCTGGAGTCCCTGGTGGGGAGGGTCCACAGATACGCAGTATTTT,CAWSPWWGGSTDTQYF
.,TRBV19,TRBJ2-4,.,TGTGCCAGTAGTATAGATCTTGGGCAGGGAAGACTAGCCAAAAACATTCAGTACTTC,CASSIDLGQGRLAKNIQYF
.,TRBV4-2,TRBJ1-2,.,TGTGCCAGCAGCCAGGCCCGAGGTGGGGGCGTTGGCTACACCTTC,CASSQARGGGVGYTF
.,TRBV15,TRBJ2-7,.,TGTGCCACCAGCCCCCGGCAGGGGGGCGCGGCGGGAAACAACGAGCAGTACTTC,CATSPRQGGAAGNNEQYF
few,TRBV4-2,TRBJ1-4,.,TGTGCCAGCAGCCAAGTAAGCACTAATGAAAAACTGTTTTTT,CASSQVSTNEKLFF
.,TRBV6-2/TRBV6-3,TRBJ2-7,TRBD1,TGTGCCAGCAGCCGGCGGACAGGGAGACTGTACTTC,CASSRRTGRLYF
.,TRBV7-8,TRBJ1-1,.,TGTGCCAGCAGCTTAGTAGGAGTTCTAAGAACTGAAGCTTTCTTT,CASSLVGVLRTEAFF
.,TRBV6-5,TRBJ2-2,.,TGTGCCAGCAGGACCGGGACATCCACCGGGGAGCTGTTTTTT,CASRTGTSTGELFF
.,TRBV9,TRBJ1-1,TRBD1,TGTGCCAGCAGCCCCAGACAGGGGGGCACTGAAGCTTTCTTT,CASSPRQGGTEAFF
few,TRBV30,TRBJ2-7,.,TGTGCCTGGAGTCCCGGGGAGCAGCGTTACGAGCAGTACTTC,CAWSPGEQRYEQYF
.,TRBV3-1/TRBV3-2,TRBJ2-3,TRBD2,TGTGCCAGCAGCCACCCCTCGGGGGGGTGGATAGATACGCAGTATTTT,CASSHPSGGWIDTQYF
.,TRBV7-8,TRBJ2-5,.,TGTGCCAGCAGCCGTAACAAAGAGACCCAGTACTTC,CASSRNKETQYF
.,TRBV28,TRBJ2-3,TRBD2,TGTGCCAGCAGTTTGGCAGCGGGGGGGGGTGGGGATACGCAGTATTTT,CASSLAAGGGGDTQYF
.,TRBV9,TRBJ2-1,TRBD1,TGTGCCAGCAGCGTAGTTGGGACAGCCGGGAACAATGAGCAGTTCTTC,CASSVVGTAGNNEQFF
.,TRBV5-6,TRBJ1-1,.,TGTGCCAGCAGCTTGGAACGGTATGAAGCTTTCTTT,CASSLERYEAFF
.,TRBV11-2,TRBJ2-3,.,TGTGCCAGCACCCTACCAGGAGGAGATACGCAGTATTTT,CASTLPGGDTQYF
.,TRBV4-1,TRBJ2-1,.,TGCGCCAGCAGCCAAGAATGGGCCACCGCCTATGTCAATGAGCAGTTCTTC,CASSQEWATAYVNEQFF
.,TRBV28,TRBJ1-5,.,TGTGCCAGCAGGTATCAGGGAACGAGCAATCAGCCCCAGCATTTT,CASRYQGTSNQPQHF
.,TRBV3-1/TRBV3-2,TRBJ1-6,TRBD1,TGTGCCAGCAGCCGAAGGACAGGGGGCGGCAATTCACCCCTCCACTTT,CASSRRTGGGNSPLHF
.,TRBV19,TRBJ2-2,TRBD1,TGTGCCAGTCGGCGACAGGGGGCAGGGGGCGGGGAGCTGTTTTTT,CASRRQGAGGGELFF
.,TRBV19,TRBJ2-1,.,TGTGCCAGTAGTATCCTCATACGGTCCAATGAGCAGTTCTTC,CASSILIRSNEQFF
.,TRBV28,TRBJ1-4,.,TGTGCCAGCAGTGAGGTATATGAAAAACTGTTTTTT,CASSEVYEKLFF
.,TRBV7-8,TRBJ2-1,.,TGTGCCAGCAGCTTAGGGAGCAGTGAGCAGTTCTTC,CASSLGSSEQFF
.,TRBV30,TRBJ1-3,.,TGTGCCTGGAGTGCCTCTAGGACAAGCTCTGGAAACACCATATATTTT,CAWSASRTSSGNTIYF
.,TRBV3-1/TRBV3-2,TRBJ1-3,TRBD1,TGTGCCAGCAGCCACGGACAGGGAGGTGGAAACACCATATATTTT,CASSHGQGGGNTIYF
.,TRBV2,TRBJ1-5,.,TGTGCCAGCAGTGATTTTAGGGAGGCTCAGCCCCAGCATTTT,CASSDFREAQPQHF
.,TRBV4-3,TRBJ1-6,TRBD1,TGCGCCAGCAGCCAAGGGACAGGGGGCAGGGGGAATTCACCCCTCCACTTT,CASSQGTGGRGNSPLHF
.,TRBV5-1,TRBJ2-2,TRBD1,TGCGCCAGCAGCCCGGGACAGCTCTCCGGGGAGCTGTTTTTT,CASSPGQLSGELFF
once,TRBV18,TRBJ1-1,TRBD1,TGTGCCAGCTCACCAACCCCATCCGGGACAGGGTCGGCTTTCTTT,CASSPTPSGTGSAFF
.,TRBV6-5,TRBJ1-6,TRBD1,TGTGCCAAGCCGGGACAGAATAATTCACCCCTCCACTTT,CAKPGQNNSPLHF
.,TRBV27,TRBJ1-2,TRBD1,TGTGCCAGCAGTCATCGACAGGGGATGGGCTATGGCTACACCTTC,CASSHRQGMGYGYTF
.,TRBV13,TRBJ2-5,.,TGTGCCAGCAGTCCCTACGGGCAAGAGACCCAGTACTTC,CASSPYGQETQYF
.,TRBV18,TRBJ1-4,TRBD1,TGTGCCAGCTCATCGGACAGGCCGAATGAAAAACTGTTTTTT,CASSSDRPNEKLFF